The next 28 T cell receptor beta chains were all read from a single sample in a study of cytomegalovirus exposure and HLA in healthy donors (TCRdb year 2017). The library was prepared using the immunoSEQ multiplex PCR assay. A mixture of 60 forward primers for TCR Vbeta segments and 13 reverse primers for TCR Jbeta segments was used in the multiplex PCR. The table was pulled from immuneACCESS by TCRdb, which kept in-frame rearrangements only. Such tables lose some clones; where checked, under half of the loss comes from unresolved V genes, and the rest has no known cause. Across this sample there are some 270,000 clones, with about nine tenths seen only once. The ten most abundant clones make up around 1.7% of the sample. Sequenced material: PBMCs. The origin of the receptors is a girl aged 2-10 years in good health and CMV-seronegative.

This rearrangement joins TRBV7-6 to TRBJ2-1; D remains unclear. Germline CDR1 reads SGHVS; CDR2 reads FNYEAQ. The CDR3 loop spans 12 amino acids. V was cut by 6 bases and J by 3 bases, with 6 bases left in between. The CDR3 DNA follows: TGTGCCAGCAGTCTAAGCTACAATGAGCAGTTCTTC. This translates into CASSLSYNEQFF.

The V gene is TRBV11-2, the J gene TRBJ2-1, with 7 bases aligning to TRBD2. This CDR3 contains 15 residues. Germline trimming cut 3 bases from V and 0 bases from J; bases unmatched to any gene: 2. Germline CDR1 is SGHAT and CDR2 is FQNNGV. The CDR3 coding sequence is TGTGCCAGCAGCTTGCGGGGGACCTCCTACAATGAGCAGTTCTTC. Translating it yields CASSLRGTSYNEQFF.

The genes are TRBV10-3 and TRBJ2-5, with D uncertain. The CDR3 loop spans 16 amino acids. Germline V gene sequence: CDR1 ENHRY, CDR2 SYGVKD. Between the trimmed V and J ends, which lost 6 bases and 0 bases, there was a span of 17 bases. The CDR3 sequence: CAISTLSNRNQETQYF. The CDR3 bases are TGTGCCATCAGCACACTTTCTAACAGAAACCAAGAGACCCAGTACTTC.

The rearrangement links TRBV5-4 to TRBJ2-5; D is possibly TRBD2 (5 bases). V was shortened by 4 bases and J by 3 bases, with 10 bases between the two germline ends. The CDR3 extends over 13 amino acids. CDR1 is SGHNT and CDR2 is YYREEE in the germline V gene (reference sequence). In nucleotides, the CDR3 is TGTGCCAGCAGCCCAACAGCGGAAGAGACCCAGTACTTC. This encodes CASSPTAEETQYF.

The rearrangement links TRBV6-1 to TRBJ2-3; TRBD2 might be the D (6 bases). The V gene's germline CDR1 is MNHNS and CDR2 SASEGT. The CDR3 contains 15 residues. The V and J ends lost 4 bases and 1 base respectively, with 12 bases between them. The DNA of the CDR3 is TGTGCCAGCAGTGGGGGCGGGGCGGGCACAGATACGCAGTATTTT. Its translation is CASSGGGAGTDTQYF.

CDR3 loop: CSTSGLTGNTIYF. CDR3 coding DNA: TGCAGCACTTCGGGACTTACTGGAAACACCATATATTTT. The chain combines TRBV29-1 with TRBJ1-3; TRBD1 is a possible D gene (5 bases). Between the trimmed V and J ends, which lost 8 bases and 2 bases, there was a span of 13 bases. CDR1 and CDR2 from the germline V gene are SQVTM and ANQGSEA. There are 13 residues in the CDR3.

The rearrangement uses TRBV7-8 and TRBJ2-1; 9 bases are shared with TRBD2. The CDR3 covers 15 residues. Germline CDR1 reads SGHVS; CDR2 reads FQNEAQ. The junction had 6 bases not matched to a gene; V was cut back by 1 base and J by 8 bases. DNA of the CDR3: TGTGCCAGCAGCTTAGGGGCGGGGGGGCTATATGAGCAGTTCTTC. Protein product: CASSLGAGGLYEQFF.

The chain recombines TRBV5-1 with TRBJ2-5; D unresolved. The J call may be incorrect, as the DNA end agrees better with TRBJ2-7. The V gene's germline CDR1 is SGHRS and CDR2 YFSETQ. The CDR3 runs to 15 residues. This CDR3 reads CASSLVSLSVSEQYF. DNA of the CDR3: TGCGCCAGCAGCTTGGTGTCGCTATCGGTAAGCGAGCAGTACTTC.

This sequence joins TRBV7-2 and TRBJ1-4, with D hard to call. Trimming removed 4 bases from V and 8 bases from J, with 11 bases in between. This CDR3 has 13 amino acids. From germline, CDR1 is SGHTA and CDR2 FQGNSA. This chain's CDR3 is CASSSWEEEKLFF. In DNA, the CDR3 is TGTGCCAGCAGCTCCTGGGAGGAGGAAAAACTGTTTTTT.

The rearrangement uses TRBV27 and TRBJ2-2, with 8 bases that match TRBD2. V trimming: 6 bases; J trimming: 5 bases; junction bases outside the gene matches: 8. CDR3 length: 15 residues. CDR1 and CDR2 (germline): MNHEY, SMNVEV (reference sequence). This CDR3 reads CASRGAGVRTGELFF. The CDR3 DNA sequence: TGTGCCAGCAGGGGAGCGGGAGTAAGGACCGGGGAGCTGTTTTTT.

This clone appeared once. The chain recombines TRBV5-6 with TRBJ1-5, with TRBD1 as a possible D gene (6 bases). Trimming removed 0 bases at V and 3 bases at J, with 13 bases between. CDR1 is SGHDT and CDR2 is YYEEEE in the germline V gene. The CDR3 totals 16 residues. The CDR3 protein is CASSLASGGPNQPQHF. In nucleotides, the CDR3 is TGTGCCAGCAGCTTGGCCTCGGGGGGCCCCAATCAGCCCCAGCATTTT.

V and J are TRBV5-6 and TRBJ1-1; 7 nucleotides align to TRBD1. V shed 2 bases and J 11 bases; nucleotides not matched to a gene: 12. CDR1 SGHDT and CDR2 YYEEEE come from the germline V gene. The CDR3 contains 14 residues. The CDR3 is CASSLPDRYGGAFF. The DNA of the CDR3 is TGTGCCAGCAGCTTACCGGACAGGTACGGCGGGGCTTTCTTT. Filled out from reference TRBV5-6 and TRBJ1-1, the complete variable domain reads DAGVTQSPTHLIKTRGQQVTLRCSPKSGHDTVSWYQQALGQGPQFIFQYYEEEERQRGNFPDRFSGHQFPNYSSELNVNALLLGDSALYLCASSLPDRYGGAFFGQGTRLTVV.

This sequence joins TRBV5-6 and TRBJ1-4; 9 positions agree with TRBD1. Germline V gives CDR1 SGHDT, CDR2 YYEEEE. With 2 bases clipped from V and 5 bases from J, the junction kept 1 base outside the gene matches. The CDR3 sequence is 14 residues long. CDR3 bases: TGTGCCAGCAGCTTAGGGACAGGGAATGAAAAACTGTTTTTT. Translation gives CASSLGTGNEKLFF.

The rearrangement links TRBV5-6 to TRBJ2-7; 9 bases are a match to TRBD1. After removal of 2 bases from V and 3 bases from J, the junction contained 6 bases not matched to a gene. The CDR3 spans 15 residues. Per germline, CDR1 SGHDT and CDR2 YYEEEE. Written as DNA, the CDR3 is TGTGCCAGCAGCTTCCGGGGGACAGGGTACTACGAGCAGTACTTC. Amino acids: CASSFRGTGYYEQYF.

This clone showed up just once. V gene TRBV19 combines with J gene TRBJ2-3, with 9 bases fitting TRBD2. With V trimmed by 4 bases and J by 4 bases, 9 bases remained unmatched. This CDR3 spans 16 amino acids. Looked up from germline, CDR1 is LNHDA and CDR2 is SQIVND (reference sequence). CDR3 coding DNA: TGTGCCAGTAGTACCACTAGCGGGCGGGCGGCAGATACGCAGTATTTT. It encodes CASSTTSGRAADTQYF.

The V call is TRBV7-2, the J call TRBJ2-3; TRBD1 is a possible D gene (6 bases). The ends were cut back, 3 bases at V and 3 bases at J, with 10 bases in the middle. The CDR3 consists of 14 residues. The germline V gene encodes CDR1 SGHTA and CDR2 FQGNSA. The CDR3 nucleotides are TGTGCCAGCAGCTTCCTAGGGGGTACAGATACGCAGTATTTT. This sequence encodes CASSFLGGTDTQYF.

This clone has a handful of counts. The chain is built from TRBV11-3 and TRBJ1-1; a weak D match, TRBD1 (6 bases). Germline V gene data show CDR1 as SGHNT and CDR2 as YENEEA. V lost 3 bases and J lost 3, with 8 bases in between. The CDR3 has 13 residues. CDR3 nucleotides: TGTGCCAGCAGCTTTACAGGGTACACTGAAGCTTTCTTT. It translates to CASSFTGYTEAFF.

The chain uses TRBV28 and TRBJ2-7, with 8 bases lining up with TRBD1. After removal of 4 bases from V and 5 bases from J, the junction contained 10 bases not matched to a gene. Germline V lookup: CDR1 MDHEN, CDR2 SYDVKM. There are 15 residues in the CDR3. CDR3 nucleotides: TGTGCCAGCAGTTGGGACAGGAGAAGGTTTAACGAGCAGTACTTC. Encoded protein: CASSWDRRRFNEQYF.

This chain links TRBV6-1 with TRBJ2-1; TRBD2 agrees at 7 bases. The CDR3 is 14 residues long. Germline assignment: CDR1 MNHNS and CDR2 SASEGT. V lost 7 bases to trimming and J lost 8 bases; unmatched junction nucleotides: 11. The CDR3 region has the DNA TGTGCCAGCAAACTAGCCGGGGGGAGGGATGAGCAGTTCTTC. Encoded protein: CASKLAGGRDEQFF.

Only one count was recorded for this clone. The chain links TRBV25-1 to TRBJ2-7; 9 bases agree with TRBD1. The CDR3 length is 14 residues. Looked up from germline, CDR1 is MGHDK and CDR2 is SYGVNS. The V and J ends lost 7 bases and 4 bases, in that order; junction bases with no gene match: 8. The CDR3 bases are TGTGCCAGCAACGGACAGGGGACGTTTTACGAGCAGTACTTC. This codes for CASNGQGTFYEQYF.

The gene calls are TRBV2 and TRBJ1-1, with D possibly matching TRBD1 (5 bases). Germline CDR1 SNHLY, CDR2 FYNNEI. With 1 base removed from V and 1 base from J, the gap between germline ends came to 10 bases. CDR3 length: 15 residues. This CDR3 is CASSEGGQGNTEAFF. The CDR3 nucleotides are TGTGCCAGCAGTGAAGGGGGTCAGGGGAACACTGAAGCTTTCTTT.

The gene calls are TRBV5-1 and TRBJ1-4; D is uncertain. The V and J ends lost 0 bases and 7 bases respectively, with 10 bases between them. Germline lookup yields CDR1 SGHRS and CDR2 YFSETQ. The CDR3 extends over 14 amino acids. The CDR3 here is CASSLEGRSEKLFF. The CDR3 DNA reads as TGCGCCAGCAGCTTGGAAGGGAGGAGTGAAAAACTGTTTTTT.

The chain links TRBV10-2 to TRBJ1-5; no clear D. CDR1 WSHSY and CDR2 SAAADI come from the germline V gene. CDR3 size: 15 residues. The V end lost 6 bases, the J end lost 3 bases, and 15 bases lay between the germline ends. The CDR3 DNA follows: TGCGCCAGCAGGGAAACGCAGGAGGCCAATCAGCCCCAGCATTTT. Its translation is CASRETQEANQPQHF.

The chain has TRBV6-1 and TRBJ2-1; no firm D call. Trimming cost V 2 bases and J 0 bases, with 17 bases left between them. The CDR3 extends over 18 amino acids. Germline V CDR1 and CDR2: MNHNS, SASEGT. CDR3 sequence: CASSEPTPRRSSYNEQFF. In DNA, the CDR3 is TGTGCCAGCAGTGAACCAACTCCGCGGCGGAGCTCCTACAATGAGCAGTTCTTC.

The CDR3 loop reads CASSLTSGNTDTQYF. CDR3 sequence (DNA): TGTGCCAGCAGTCTGACTAGCGGAAACACAGATACGCAGTATTTT. The rearrangement uses TRBV6-1 and TRBJ2-3; 9 nucleotides align to TRBD2. The V gene end was trimmed by 5 bases and the J gene end by 2 bases; junction bases not matched to a gene: 5. CDR1 is MNHNS and CDR2 is SASEGT in the germline V gene. This CDR3 is built from 15 residues.

The chain carries TRBV19 and TRBJ2-1; D may be TRBD2 (5 bases). Germline V lookup: CDR1 LNHDA, CDR2 SQIVND (reference sequence). Trimming removed 2 bases at V and 7 bases at J, with 9 bases between. There are 13 residues in the CDR3. The CDR3 loop reads CASSILARNEQFF. The CDR3 bases are TGTGCCAGTAGTATATTAGCGAGGAATGAGCAGTTCTTC.

This chain uses TRBV5-4 with TRBJ2-5; 9 positions match TRBD2. This CDR3 contains 18 residues. The V and J ends lost 4 bases and 5 bases, in that order; junction bases with no gene match: 18. From germline, CDR1 is SGHNT and CDR2 YYREEE (reference sequence). CDR3 residues: CASSEGVKPGLALETQYF. In nucleotides, the CDR3 is TGTGCCAGCAGCGAGGGGGTTAAGCCGGGACTAGCATTGGAGACCCAGTACTTC.

This clone was found a few times. This chain uses TRBV27 with TRBJ2-7; 8 bases match TRBD2. CDR1 is MNHEY, CDR2 SMNVEV, per germline (reference sequence). The CDR3 runs to 15 residues. Trimming at V came to 5 bases and at J to 3 bases, leaving 9 bases not matched to a gene. CDR3 residues: CASSVSGSPLYEQYF. CDR3 bases: TGTGCCAGCAGTGTAAGCGGGAGTCCGCTCTACGAGCAGTACTTC.